This T cell receptor (beta chain) emerged from a study of OX40 agonist ivuxolimab in advanced cancers. Across the study: People who had prior anti-PD-1, anti-PD-L1 or anti-CTLA-4 therapy could take part, and about 37% had some.

Measured with immunoSEQ multiplex PCR; TCRdb has only the in-frame clones, and not every one. Among 45,000 or so clones, more than 65% were seen once, and the ten largest hold 2.6%. Germline CDR1 reads ENHRY; CDR2 reads SYGVKD. Trimming took off 10 bases at V and 7 bases at J, with 17 bases between the two ends. The CDR3 covers 12 residues. This receptor was obtained from an adult with an advanced solid tumor such as melanoma, head and neck, liver or kidney cancer. The material sequenced was CD4+ or CD8+ T cells sorted from blood, taken in a trial of the OX40 agonist ivuxolimab. The chain is built from TRBV10-3 and TRBJ2-7; D perhaps matches TRBD2 (7 bases). CDR3 coding DNA: TGTGCCAGCTCCCTCGGGGGGCGGGAGCAGTACTTC. It translates to CASSLGGREQYF.